A single sample gave rise to the 18 T cell receptor beta chains below, sequenced in a study of monozygotic twins with inflammatory bowel disease. TCRdb reanalyzed the 5' RACE reads, giving one entry per CDR3 protein sequence and no DNA. The sample includes about 160,000 distinct CDR3 sequences. Source material: blood. Every receptor here comes from a human donor with ulcerative colitis or Crohn's disease, or a healthy co-twin of an affected twin (not recorded which).

This chain links TRBV24-1 with TRBJ2-3; the TRBD1 assignment by TCRdb is unverifiable without DNA. The CDR3 loop spans 15 amino acids. Germline assignment: CDR1 KGHDR and CDR2 SFDVKD. CDR3 residues: CATSVPGGPTDTQYF.

This chain joins TRBV5-1 and TRBJ2-3. Germline V CDR1 and CDR2: SGHRS, YFSETQ. This CDR3 has 12 residues. CDR3 amino acids: CASSSNTDTQYF.

V and J are TRBV6-5 and TRBJ2-7; TCRdb outputs TRBD1, but without DNA this stays unchecked. Germline CDR1 and CDR2: MNHEY and SVGAGI. This CDR3 region has 11 residues. CDR3 loop: CATSGGYEQYF.

The V and J genes are TRBV20-1 and TRBJ1-6; TCRdb selects TRBD1, and the lack of DNA leaves this call unchecked. Germline loops: CDR1 DFQATT, CDR2 SNEGSKA (reference sequence). This CDR3 has 15 residues. CDR3 in amino acids: CSARERQGMNSPLHF.

J is TRBJ2-3 and V is TRBV3-1. CDR1 and CDR2 from the germline V gene are LGHDT and YNNKEL (reference sequence). The CDR3 loop spans 13 amino acids. The CDR3 loop reads CASSQESVATQYF.

CDR3 sequence reads: CASSEVSGRMDTGELFF. The rearrangement uses TRBV25-1 and TRBJ2-2; the TRBD1 assignment by TCRdb is unverifiable without DNA. The germline CDR1 and CDR2 sequences are MGHDK and SYGVNS. The CDR3 is 17 residues long.

The chain uses TRBV20-1 and TRBJ1-1; absent DNA, TCRdb's TRBD1 call cannot be checked. Germline V CDR1 and CDR2: DFQATT, SNEGSKA (reference sequence). The CDR3 totals 14 residues. The CDR3 spells CSAHTRTPNTEAFF.

The chain carries TRBV20-1 and TRBJ2-5; the TRBD2 assignment by TCRdb is unverifiable without DNA. The CDR3 sequence is 15 residues long. Germline values: CDR1 DFQATT, CDR2 SNEGSKA (reference sequence). CDR3: CSARATGTSEETQYF.

The rearrangement links TRBV5-1 to TRBJ2-7; the D call of TRBD2 rests on TCRdb alone, since no DNA is present to check it. The length of the CDR3 is 16 residues. Per the germline V gene, CDR1 is SGHRS and CDR2 is YFSETQ. The CDR3 sequence is CASSLGPSGRGYEQYF. The full variable domain, rest sourced from reference TRBV5-1 and TRBJ2-7, is KAGVTQTPRYLIKTRGQQVTLSCSPISGHRSVSWYQQTPGQGLQFLFEYFSETQRNKGNFPGRFSGRQFSNSRSEMNVSTLELGDSALYLCASSLGPSGRGYEQYFGPGTRLTVT.

CDR3 residues: CASSLGPTGGSPLHF. This chain links TRBV5-1 with TRBJ1-6; TCRdb calls TRBD1, which cannot be checked without DNA. Looked up from germline, CDR1 is SGHRS and CDR2 is YFSETQ. The CDR3 consists of 15 residues.

This rearrangement joins TRBV7-9 to TRBJ2-7; TCRdb picks TRBD1, but there is no DNA to check that call. Germline assignment: CDR1 SEHNR and CDR2 FQNEAQ (reference sequence). This CDR3 comprises 16 residues. This CDR3 reads CASSPHTGGTSYEQYF.

V usage is TRBV24-1 and J usage is TRBJ1-2; checking the TCRdb D call of TRBD1 is not possible without DNA. This CDR3 has 16 residues. Germline lookup yields CDR1 KGHDR and CDR2 SFDVKD. The CDR3 loop is CATSDGGRASEYGYTF.

The chain couples TRBV10-3 to TRBJ2-7; TCRdb outputs TRBD1, but without DNA this stays unchecked. CDR1 and CDR2 from the germline V gene are ENHRY and SYGVKD. This CDR3 region has 16 residues. The CDR3: CAISDTKRDRPYEQYF.

V and J are TRBV28 and TRBJ2-7; TCRdb's D gene call, TRBD1, goes unchecked for lack of DNA. This CDR3 has 14 residues. Germline values: CDR1 MDHEN, CDR2 SYDVKM. The CDR3 loop is CASSSGTGAYEQYF. Together with reference TRBV28 and TRBJ2-7, the CDR3 gives the full variable domain: DVKVTQSSRYLVKRTGEKVFLECVQDMDHENMFWYRQDPGLGLRLIYFSYDVKMKEKGDIPEGYSVSREKKERFSLILESASTNQTSMYLCASSSGTGAYEQYFGPGTRLTVT.

J is TRBJ2-7 and V is TRBV5-5; TCRdb's assignment of TRBD1 cannot be checked, as there is no DNA. The germline V gene has CDR1 SGHKS and CDR2 YYEKEE (reference sequence). There are 14 residues in the CDR3. Here the CDR3 reads CASSSGTLTYEQYF.

This chain uses TRBV4-1 with TRBJ2-5; TCRdb outputs TRBD2, but without DNA this stays unchecked. The CDR3 loop spans 15 amino acids. CDR1 is MGHRA and CDR2 is YSYEKL in the germline V gene. CDR3 residues: CASSQDPSPGETQYF.

The V call is TRBV5-1, the J call TRBJ2-3. The CDR3 has 12 residues. Germline loops: CDR1 SGHRS, CDR2 YFSETQ. This CDR3 reads CASSLATDTQYF.

V gene TRBV6-5 combines with J gene TRBJ2-1; TCRdb names TRBD2, which stays unverified in the absence of DNA. The germline CDR1 and CDR2 sequences are MNHEY and SVGAGI. The length of the CDR3 is 19 residues. The CDR3 sequence is CASITRGSGGPFSYNEQFF.